The 15 T cell receptor beta chains below come from one sample, sequenced in a study of blood T cell repertoires in COVID-19. Assay used: immunoSEQ multiplex PCR; TCRdb lists only in-frame clones, some missing. The sample lists about 360,000 clones, roughly 90% occurring once. Sequencing was performed on PBMCs or T cells enriched from blood (not recorded which). The receptors were sampled from a middle-aged woman with acute COVID-19.

The chain combines TRBV6-1 with TRBJ2-1; 8 nucleotides agree with TRBD2. CDR1 is MNHNS, CDR2 SASEGT, per germline. The J segment lost 0 bases and the V segment lost 4 bases, leaving 5 bases of the junction unmatched. The CDR3 has 16 amino acids. The CDR3 reads CASSGRGASSYNEQFF. DNA for the CDR3: TGTGCCAGCAGTGGGCGGGGGGCCAGCTCCTACAATGAGCAGTTCTTC.

This clone was counted a single time. The chain couples TRBV6-6 to TRBJ2-1; maybe TRBD2 (7 bases). Trimming removed 2 bases at V and 3 bases at J, with 11 bases between. CDR3 length equals 15 residues. The V gene's germline CDR1 is MNHNY and CDR2 SVGAGI (reference sequence). The CDR3 nucleotides are TGTGCCAGCAGTTACGGGGGGGCAAGCTACAATGAGCAGTTCTTC. Its protein product is CASSYGGASYNEQFF.

This clone came up a few times. In DNA, the CDR3 is TGTGCCAGCAGTTACAAAGGGACAGGGATCTACACCTTC. Encoded protein: CASSYKGTGIYTF. The chain joins TRBV6-5 to TRBJ1-2; 9 positions agree with TRBD1. The trim removed 2 bases at V and 10 bases at J, leaving 5 bases unmatched. CDR1 and CDR2 (germline): MNHEY, SVGAGI. CDR3 length: 13 residues.

V and J are TRBV2 and TRBJ1-5; weak D call: TRBD1 (5 bases). The V and J ends lost 6 bases and 4 bases respectively, with 16 bases between them. From germline, CDR1 is SNHLY and CDR2 FYNNEI. This CDR3 spans 15 amino acids. CDR3 residues: CASSTGPSTNQPQHF. CDR3 bases: TGTGCCAGCAGCACAGGTCCAAGCACAAATCAGCCCCAGCATTTT.

The CDR3 nucleotides read TGTGCCAGCAGCGGAGGGGGGGCGGATGAGCAGTTCTTC. Its translation: CASSGGGADEQFF. The chain combines TRBV7-9 with TRBJ2-1; TRBD2 is a possible D gene (7 bases). Per the germline V gene, CDR1 is SEHNR and CDR2 is FQNEAQ (reference sequence). The CDR3 runs to 13 residues. Trimming took 5 bases from V and 8 from J, leaving 13 bases between them.

This chain connects TRBV5-1 to TRBJ1-2, with D uncertain. The CDR3 totals 13 residues. The germline V gene has CDR1 SGHRS and CDR2 YFSETQ. With 7 bases removed from V and 2 bases from J, the gap between germline ends came to 12 bases. The CDR3 DNA sequence: TGCGCCAGCGGACTGAACGGGAACTATGGCTACACCTTC. Translated, it gives CASGLNGNYGYTF.

The J gene is TRBJ1-5, the V gene TRBV5-4; a possible D gene is TRBD1 (5 bases). Germline V lookup: CDR1 SGHNT, CDR2 YYREEE (reference sequence). The CDR3 totals 14 residues. V lost 3 bases, J lost 7 bases, and 14 bases lay in between. The CDR3 DNA reads TGTGCCAGCAGCTCGGGTATTGGGGGGCAGCCCCAGCATTTT. It encodes CASSSGIGGQPQHF.

A few counts support this clone. The genes are TRBV19 and TRBJ1-3; 7 nucleotides match TRBD1. After removal of 5 bases from V and 0 bases from J, the junction contained 4 bases not matched to a gene. Germline values: CDR1 LNHDA, CDR2 SQIVND (reference sequence). The CDR3 has 15 amino acids. CDR3 sequence: CASSRDSLSGNTIYF. In nucleotides, the CDR3 is TGTGCCAGTAGTCGGGACAGCCTCTCTGGAAACACCATATATTTT.

This clone showed up just once. The chain has TRBV7-2 and TRBJ2-3; weak D call: TRBD2 (7 bases). The germline CDR1 and CDR2 sequences are SGHTA and FQGNSA. Trimming pared 1 base from V and 2 bases from J, leaving 16 bases between. The length of the CDR3 is 17 residues. The chain's CDR3 is CASSLGPGGPTTDTQYF. The CDR3 DNA reads TGTGCCAGCAGCTTAGGTCCCGGGGGGCCCACCACAGATACGCAGTATTTT.

The V gene is TRBV2, the J gene TRBJ1-2; D gene unclear. Trimming left V 6 bases short and J 2 bases short, with 7 bases between. The CDR3 is 12 amino acids. CDR1 SNHLY and CDR2 FYNNEI come from the germline V gene. CDR3 residues: CASRLSNYGYTF. CDR3 coding DNA: TGTGCCAGCAGACTATCCAACTATGGCTACACCTTC.

The chain has TRBV3-1 (or the pseudogene TRBV3-2) and TRBJ2-3; 10 bases map to TRBD2. In germline, CDR1 is LGHDT, CDR2 YNNKEL (reference sequence). The CDR3 loop spans 15 amino acids. J lost 5 bases, V lost 6 bases, and 8 bases had no gene match. CDR3 sequence: CASSGLAGVGDTQYF. The CDR3 coding sequence is TGTGCCAGCAGTGGCCTAGCGGGGGTTGGAGATACGCAGTATTTT.

This rearrangement joins TRBV27 to TRBJ2-7; D is possibly TRBD2 (7 bases). Germline assignment: CDR1 MNHEY and CDR2 SMNVEV (reference sequence). Trimming took 2 bases from V and 9 from J, leaving 23 bases between them. The CDR3 contains 16 residues. The CDR3 DNA reads TGTGCCAGCAGTTTAAAAAGGCCAGGGGAGACGGGAGGGCAGTACTTC. This sequence encodes CASSLKRPGETGGQYF.

The chain carries TRBV18 and TRBJ2-2, with D perhaps TRBD2 (6 bases). Germline loops: CDR1 KGHSH, CDR2 LQKENI. Trimming removed 0 bases at V and 4 bases at J, with 12 bases between. The CDR3 is made up of 16 amino acids. The CDR3, as DNA: TGTGCCAGCTCACCACCGCGACTAGAAGTCACCGGGGAGCTGTTTTTT. Translating it yields CASSPPRLEVTGELFF. Complete variable domain (other parts from reference TRBV18 and TRBJ2-2): NAGVMQNPRHLVRRRGQEARLRCSPMKGHSHVYWYRQLPEEGLKFMVYLQKENIIDESGMPKERFSAEFPKEGPSILRIQQVVRGDSAAYFCASSPPRLEVTGELFFGEGSRLTVL.

The rearrangement links TRBV18 to TRBJ2-5, with TRBD1 matching over 7 bases. The germline V gene encodes CDR1 KGHSH and CDR2 LQKENI. The CDR3 has 13 residues. V gave up 10 bases and J gave up 4 bases; unmatched junction bases: 9. This CDR3 is CATKDRAGETQYF. The CDR3 region has the DNA TGTGCCACCAAAGACAGGGCGGGAGAGACCCAGTACTTC. Based on the CDR3 plus reference TRBV18 and TRBJ2-5, the full variable domain is NAGVMQNPRHLVRRRGQEARLRCSPMKGHSHVYWYRQLPEEGLKFMVYLQKENIIDESGMPKERFSAEFPKEGPSILRIQQVVRGDSAAYFCATKDRAGETQYFGPGTRLLVL.

The V gene is TRBV5-4, the J gene TRBJ1-3; D uncertain. Germline V lookup: CDR1 SGHNT, CDR2 YYREEE (reference sequence). There are 15 residues in the CDR3. Between the trimmed V and J ends, which lost 4 bases and 0 bases, there was a span of 11 bases. The CDR3 nucleotides are TGTGCCAGCAGCCCGGGGATTAGCTCTGGAAACACCATATATTTT. Its protein is CASSPGISSGNTIYF.